This entry lists 32 T cell receptor beta chains sequenced from one sample in a study of shared clonotypes between healthy human individuals (dated by TCRdb to about 2020). Preparation of the library involved the immunoSEQ multiplex PCR assay. TCRdb obtained this table from immuneACCESS and retained in-frame rearrangements with V and J assigned. These tables miss some clones; where compared with another copy, unresolved V genes account for less than half of the shortfall, and the remainder is unexplained. The table for this sample lists about 1 million clones; roughly 80% of them were counted only once. Jointly, the top ten make up 1.4% of the sample. Sample: memory CD4+ T cells sorted from blood. The cell subset or site label corresponds to: CD45RA-negative fraction. The origin of the receptors is a man aged 18 to 29 in good health.

V and J are TRBV25-1 and TRBJ1-3, with TRBD1 identical over 8 bases. CDR1 is MGHDK, CDR2 SYGVNS, per germline. The CDR3 is 15 amino acids. The V gene end was trimmed by 1 base and the J gene end by 4 bases; junction bases not matched to a gene: 3. CDR3 in amino acids: CASSEFGQGGNTIYF. Written as DNA, the CDR3 is TGTGCCAGCAGTGAATTTGGACAGGGAGGAAACACCATATATTTT.

This clone was picked up a small number of times. The rearrangement uses TRBV28 and TRBJ2-7; D tentatively reads TRBD1 or TRBD2 (5 bases each). The germline V gene encodes CDR1 MDHEN and CDR2 SYDVKM. CDR3 size: 14 residues. The V end was cut by 7 bases, the J end by 3 bases, with 16 bases between. The CDR3 DNA follows: TGTGCCAGCAATGTGGGGACCTCCCTCTACGAGCAGTACTTC. It yields the protein CASNVGTSLYEQYF.

V is TRBV25-1 and J is TRBJ1-1; D not resolved. Germline values: CDR1 MGHDK, CDR2 SYGVNS. The germline V and J ends were trimmed by 4 bases and 3 bases, with 12 bases remaining between them. The CDR3 covers 14 residues. In DNA, the CDR3 is TGTGCCAGCAGTGCGCCCACGCGGGACACTGAAGCTTTCTTT. It yields the protein CASSAPTRDTEAFF.

In this sample, this clone turned up a few times. The rearrangement links TRBV5-1 to TRBJ2-3, with TRBD2 identical over 10 bases. Germline V gives CDR1 SGHRS, CDR2 YFSETQ. V lost 0 bases to trimming and J lost 4 bases; unmatched junction nucleotides: 5. This CDR3 has 16 amino acids. The CDR3 protein is CASSLGSSGSPDTQYF. The CDR3 bases are TGCGCCAGCAGCTTGGGGTCTAGCGGGAGTCCAGATACGCAGTATTTT.

The V gene is TRBV5-6, the J gene TRBJ1-2; D might be TRBD1 (6 bases). The CDR3 has 15 amino acids. Per germline, CDR1 SGHDT and CDR2 YYEEEE. Trimming left V 0 bases short and J 5 bases short, with 14 bases between. In DNA, the CDR3 is TGTGCCAGCAGCTTGGTCGAAGGGGGGCTATATGGCTACACCTTC. Protein sequence: CASSLVEGGLYGYTF.

The chain recombines TRBV9 with TRBJ1-6; D is perhaps TRBD1 (6 bases). The CDR3 spans 14 residues. Trimming shortened V by 3 bases and J by 10 bases, and 14 bases separated the two germline ends. In germline, CDR1 is SGDLS, CDR2 YYNGEE. CDR3 nucleotides: TGTGCCAGCAGCGAGGGGGGAATCAGCTCACCCCTCCACTTT. It encodes CASSEGGISSPLHF. The whole variable domain, remainder taken from reference TRBV9 and TRBJ1-6, is DSGVTQTPKHLITATGQRVTLRCSPRSGDLSVYWYQQSLDQGLQFLIQYYNGEERAKGNILERFSAQQFPDLHSELNLSSLELGDSALYFCASSEGGISSPLHFGNGTRLTVT.

The chain has TRBV30 and TRBJ1-5; 7 bases match TRBD1. Germline values: CDR1 GTSNPN, CDR2 SVGIG (reference sequence). The CDR3 covers 15 residues. J lost 2 bases, V lost 2 bases, and 6 bases had no gene match. The CDR3 region has the DNA TGTGCCTGGAGTCTGCCCGGGACAGGCAATCAGCCCCAGCATTTT. Translated, it gives CAWSLPGTGNQPQHF.

The V gene is TRBV7-2, the J gene TRBJ1-1; D is unclear. Germline CDR1 is SGHTA and CDR2 is FQGNSA. V dropped 2 bases and J dropped 2 bases, with 9 bases sitting between them. This CDR3 comprises 14 residues. The CDR3 DNA sequence: TGTGCCAGCAGCTTAAGCGACCGTAACACTGAAGCTTTCTTT. Encoded protein: CASSLSDRNTEAFF.

This sequence joins TRBV9 and TRBJ2-2, with D tentatively TRBD1 (5 bases). The CDR3 has 17 residues. Germline CDR1 is SGDLS and CDR2 is YYNGEE. The V end was cut by 0 bases, the J end by 1 base, with 13 bases between. As DNA, the CDR3 is TGTGCCAGCAGCGTAGAACCCCCGCAGGGGAACACCGGGGAGCTGTTTTTT. It translates to CASSVEPPQGNTGELFF.

The V and J genes are TRBV5-1 and TRBJ2-4, with 7 nucleotides matching TRBD2. The CDR3 is 14 residues long. V was pared by 8 bases and J by 15 bases, with 20 bases of the junction left unmatched. The germline CDR1 and CDR2 sequences are SGHRS and YFSETQ. CDR3 sequence: CASSSGAGENVWYF. The CDR3 DNA reads as TGCGCCAGTTCGAGCGGGGCGGGAGAGAATGTCTGGTACTTC.

The rearrangement uses TRBV19 and TRBJ1-1; 9 bases match TRBD1. Germline V gene sequence: CDR1 LNHDA, CDR2 SQIVND (reference sequence). The length of the CDR3 is 14 residues. Unmatched junction bases numbered 4, after V lost 4 bases and J lost 4 bases. CDR3 sequence reads: CASSNRGQATEAFF. The DNA for the CDR3 is TGTGCCAGTAGTAACAGGGGGCAGGCCACTGAAGCTTTCTTT.

This clone showed up just a few times. This chain uses TRBV5-1 with TRBJ2-5; 10 nucleotides agree with TRBD1. Germline values: CDR1 SGHRS, CDR2 YFSETQ. The CDR3 runs 15 residues. Trimming cost V 0 bases and J 6 bases; bases outside gene matches: 5. CDR3 in DNA: TGCGCCAGCAGCTTGGGTGGGACAGGGGTGCAGACCCAGTACTTC. Translation: CASSLGGTGVQTQYF.

V and J are TRBV6-1 and TRBJ1-3; TRBD1 is a possible D gene (6 bases). Trimming stripped 6 bases from V and 15 bases from J, with 21 bases between. Germline V gene data show CDR1 as MNHNS and CDR2 as SASEGT. The CDR3 runs to 13 residues. The CDR3 is CASRQAGQKPPYF. The CDR3 nucleotides read TGTGCCAGCAGACAGGCCGGACAGAAACCTCCATATTTT.

The J gene is TRBJ2-1, the V gene TRBV4-2; D is ambiguous. Per the germline V gene, CDR1 is LGHNA and CDR2 is YNFKEQ. The CDR3 has 12 amino acids. V was clipped by 0 bases and J by 15 bases, with 12 bases between them. CDR3 protein: CASSQDTSSLFF. The CDR3, as DNA: TGTGCCAGCAGCCAAGATACCAGTTCATTGTTCTTC.

With regard to this clone: The junction departs from the called germline gene at one end, perhaps through a read error. The rearrangement joins TRBV7-7 to TRBJ2-3; D uncertain. Germline assignment: CDR1 SSHAT and CDR2 FNYEAQ (reference sequence). The CDR3 consists of 13 residues. CDR3 coding DNA: TGTGCTAGCAGCATGGGGAATCATGATACGCAGTATTTT. It translates to CASSMGNHDTQYF.

This chain uses TRBV14 with TRBJ2-7; 10 bases agree with TRBD1. V trimming: 0 bases; J trimming: 5 bases; junction bases outside the gene matches: 19. CDR1 is SGHDN and CDR2 is FVKESK in the germline V gene. CDR3 length: 20 residues. CDR3 region: CASSQDGWGTGARKAHEQYF. As DNA, the CDR3 is TGTGCCAGCAGCCAAGATGGGTGGGGGACAGGGGCCCGAAAGGCCCACGAGCAGTACTTC.

The chain joins TRBV18 to TRBJ2-5; D call uncertain. This CDR3 spans 13 amino acids. With 4 bases removed from V and 5 bases from J, the gap between germline ends came to 11 bases. The germline V gene has CDR1 KGHSH and CDR2 LQKENI. CDR3 region: CASSQASQETQYF. In nucleotides, the CDR3 is TGTGCCAGCTCACAGGCGTCCCAGGAGACCCAGTACTTC.

The CDR3 loop reads CASRLEYEQYF. The DNA for the CDR3 is TGTGCCAGCCGTTTGGAGTACGAGCAGTACTTC. The chain recombines TRBV6-1 with TRBJ2-7, with D hard to call. The CDR3 is 11 residues long. Per germline, CDR1 MNHNS and CDR2 SASEGT. Trimming took off 8 bases at V and 4 bases at J, with 9 bases between the two ends.

The V gene is TRBV6-6, the J gene TRBJ1-2, with D maybe TRBD1 (5 bases). From germline, CDR1 is MNHNY and CDR2 SVGAGI (reference sequence). V was trimmed by 7 bases and J by 5 bases, leaving 17 bases between them. The length of the CDR3 is 14 residues. The CDR3 DNA reads TGTGCCAGCAAAGGTGATCAGGGCTTATATGGCTACACCTTC. Residues: CASKGDQGLYGYTF.

The chain carries TRBV4-2 and TRBJ2-7; no definite D call. The CDR3 consists of 17 residues. Between the trimmed V and J ends, which lost 3 bases and 1 base, there was a span of 19 bases. Looked up from germline, CDR1 is LGHNA and CDR2 is YNFKEQ. The CDR3 reads CASSQTRPAGPSYEQYF. CDR3 coding DNA: TGTGCCAGCAGCCAGACCCGGCCGGCAGGTCCTTCCTACGAGCAGTACTTC.

V gene TRBV5-1 combines with J gene TRBJ2-2; D tentatively reads TRBD1 or TRBD2 (5 bases each). The CDR3 runs to 17 residues. Germline CDR1 is SGHRS and CDR2 is YFSETQ. V lost 3 bases and J lost 1, with 16 bases in between. CDR3 loop: CASSSTLFGGNTGELFF. The CDR3 bases are TGCGCCAGCAGCTCCACTTTGTTTGGGGGGAACACCGGGGAGCTGTTTTTT.

This sequence joins TRBV7-9 and TRBJ2-2; a possible D gene is TRBD1 (6 bases). CDR3 size: 17 residues. Germline CDR1 SEHNR, CDR2 FQNEAQ (reference sequence). V dropped 4 bases and J dropped 1 base, with 16 bases sitting between them. The CDR3 region is CASSSPTGTLNTGELFF. CDR3 nucleotides: TGTGCCAGCAGCTCCCCTACCGGGACATTGAACACCGGGGAGCTGTTTTTT.

The V and J genes are TRBV19 and TRBJ1-3; no clear D. CDR3 size: 15 residues. The germline V gene has CDR1 LNHDA and CDR2 SQIVND (reference sequence). V was cut by 4 bases and J by 4 bases, with 14 bases left in between. The CDR3 DNA reads as TGTGCCAGTAGTACACGACCCGACGGGGGAAACACCATATATTTT. Translating gives CASSTRPDGGNTIYF.

This chain uses TRBV30 with TRBJ1-2, with D unclear. The CDR3 is 13 amino acids. Trimming removed 2 bases at V and 8 bases at J, with 15 bases between. Per germline, CDR1 GTSNPN and CDR2 SVGIG (reference sequence). The chain's CDR3 is CAWSSRGPRGYTF. The CDR3 DNA sequence: TGTGCCTGGAGTTCACGGGGTCCGCGGGGCTACACCTTC.

This chain connects TRBV6-1 to TRBJ1-1; D may be TRBD1 (5 bases). The V gene lost 2 bases and the J gene lost 6 bases, with 10 bases spanning the gap. CDR3 size: 13 residues. Germline CDR1 and CDR2: MNHNS and SASEGT. The DNA for the CDR3 is TGTGCCAGCAGTGAATTTCTAGGGGCTGAAGCTTTCTTT. Residues: CASSEFLGAEAFF.

The V gene is TRBV6-5, the J gene TRBJ1-6; D possibly corresponds to TRBD1 (5 bases). This CDR3 comprises 16 residues. V was pared by 4 bases and J by 9 bases, with 19 bases between. The germline CDR1 and CDR2 sequences are MNHEY and SVGAGI. The CDR3 region has the DNA TGTGCCAGCAGTTCCCCGGGACGTAGCCTTCCTTCACCCCTCCACTTT. This gives the protein CASSSPGRSLPSPLHF.

In the case of this clone: Since a much larger clone is just one base distant, this may be a read error. In the same sample, other DNA sequences code for this CDR3. The chain recombines TRBV5-4 with TRBJ2-7; D ambiguous. CDR3 size: 12 residues. Germline V gives CDR1 SGHNT, CDR2 YYREEE (reference sequence). Trimming took 1 base from V and 3 from J, leaving 5 bases between them. CDR3 nucleotides: TGTGCCAGCAGCTTGAACAGCTACGAGCAGTACTTC. Its translation is CASSLNSYEQYF.

The V and J genes are TRBV7-9 and TRBJ2-7; tentatively, D is TRBD1 or TRBD2 (5 bases each). CDR3 size: 15 residues. Looked up from germline, CDR1 is SEHNR and CDR2 is FQNEAQ (reference sequence). V was trimmed by 0 bases and J by 4 bases, leaving 13 bases between them. CDR3 residues: CASSLALWGNYEQYF. In DNA form, the CDR3 reads TGTGCCAGCAGCTTAGCGCTGTGGGGGAATTACGAGCAGTACTTC.

This clone was found a few times. The rearrangement uses TRBV7-9 and TRBJ2-5; D unresolved. CDR1 is SEHNR, CDR2 FQNEAQ, per germline (reference sequence). The germline V and J ends were trimmed by 5 bases and 6 bases, with 16 bases remaining between them. There are 14 residues in the CDR3. The CDR3 DNA sequence: TGTGCCAGCAGCCCTAGTGCCGCGACTCAGACCCAGTACTTC. As protein: CASSPSAATQTQYF.

This clone has only a few counts. This chain connects TRBV6-1 to TRBJ1-2, with D tentatively TRBD1 (5 bases). CDR1 MNHNS and CDR2 SASEGT come from the germline V gene. The CDR3 has 13 residues. V was clipped by 5 bases and J by 5 bases, with 12 bases between them. Here the CDR3 DNA reads TGTGCCAGCAGTCGGGACGGGCAATATGGCTACACCTTC. The encoded protein is CASSRDGQYGYTF.

The V gene is TRBV20-1, the J gene TRBJ2-3, with D possibly TRBD1 on 6 matching bases. Germline CDR1 DFQATT, CDR2 SNEGSKA (reference sequence). The CDR3 extends over 11 amino acids. Trimming removed 6 bases at V and 8 bases at J, with 12 bases between. Here the CDR3 reads CSAYQGSTQYF. The CDR3 DNA follows: TGCAGTGCGTACCAGGGGAGTACGCAGTATTTT.

In this sample, this clone turned up once. The chain links TRBV5-1 to TRBJ2-5; 7 bases align to TRBD1. Germline V lookup: CDR1 SGHRS, CDR2 YFSETQ. The trim removed 4 bases at V and 2 bases at J, leaving 11 bases unmatched. The CDR3 sequence is 16 residues long. This CDR3 reads CASSATPEQGQETQYF. CDR3 bases: TGCGCCAGCAGCGCAACCCCGGAACAGGGGCAAGAGACCCAGTACTTC.